This T cell receptor beta chain was obtained from a study of T-cell reconstitution after alpha-beta-depleted transplantation in children. Study-level findings and limits: Expanded graft clones numbering several hundred reportedly gave rise to alpha-beta T cells about two months after transplant. One year after transplant, T-cell counts and diversity came mostly from newly produced T cells. Several patients had high TCRbeta diversity at day 60; it came from surviving recipient T cells and thymic progenitors.

This clonotype was detected a few times. What it recognizes is unknown. Per germline, CDR1 SGHVS and CDR2 FQNEAQ. With 4 bases removed from V and 2 bases from J, the gap between germline ends came to 12 bases. The CDR3 consists of 15 residues. Unique molecular identifiers were incorporated when the TCRbeta library was constructed. TCRdb re-called the PCR reads with MiXCR, one entry per CDR3 protein. The sample has under 850,000 distinct CDR3 sequences, over 10% seen once. The material was PBMCs, obtained before TCRalphabeta/CD19-depleted stem cell transplant. V usage is TRBV7-8 and J usage is TRBJ1-5, with TRBD1 as a possible D gene (5 bases). The origin of this receptor is a girl aged 2 to 10 with congenital amegakaryocytic thrombocytopenia, due to receive a stem cell transplant. CDR3 protein: CASSSGGEGNQPQHF. In nucleotides, the CDR3 is TGTGCCAGCAGCTCCGGGGGGGAAGGCAATCAGCCCCAGCATTTT.